Shown below are 8 T cell receptor beta chains from a single sample sequenced in a study of regulatory T cells in long-lasting Graves disease. Time point denoted: persistent/refractory GD, antithyroid drugs over 5 years with positive TRAb. The TCR library used RNA extracted from PBMCs. In building TCR beta libraries, iRepertoire HTBI primers were used together with Arm-PCR of CDR3 regions. Using its own MiXCR run on the multiplex PCR reads, TCRdb lists one record per CDR3 protein. The data show approximately 400,000 distinct CDR3 sequences, around 21% seen once. Material: peripheral blood mononuclear cells (PBMCs), obtained when the disease was refractory, from a patient treated with antithyroid drugs. All receptors come from a female donor with Graves disease.

This clonotype occurred many times. The chain employs TRBV10-2 and TRBJ2-7; D gene ambiguous. CDR1 is WSHSY, CDR2 SAAADI, per germline. Trimming pared 4 bases from V and 4 bases from J, leaving 8 bases between. The CDR3 covers 12 residues. The CDR3 region is CASSVSGYEQYF. As DNA, the CDR3 is TGCGCCAGCAGTGTCTCCGGATACGAGCAGTACTTC.

Comment on this clonotype: Possible read error: a much larger clone is one base away. This chain connects TRBV6-1 to TRBJ1-3; perhaps TRBD1 as D (5 bases). The CDR3 consists of 15 residues. With 5 bases removed from V and 3 bases from J, the gap between germline ends came to 14 bases. CDR1 is MNHNS and CDR2 is SASEGT in the germline V gene. CDR3 protein: CASSNGRGHGNTIYF. The CDR3 coding sequence is TGTGCCAGCAGTAACGGACGGGGCCATGGAAACACCATATATTTT.

The chain links TRBV3-1 to TRBJ2-5, with D uncertain. The V end lost 3 bases, the J end lost 4 bases, and 6 bases lay between the germline ends. The CDR3 spans 12 residues. CDR1 and CDR2 (germline): LGHDT, YNNKEL (reference sequence). The CDR3 sequence: CASSHILETQYF. Here the CDR3 DNA reads TGTGCCAGCAGCCATATCCTAGAGACCCAGTACTTC.

This clonotype was observed a single time. The chain links TRBV3-1 to TRBJ2-2, with D perhaps matching TRBD1 or TRBD2 (5 bases each). V was trimmed by 3 bases and J by 6 bases, leaving 8 bases between them. The germline V gene has CDR1 LGHDT and CDR2 YNNKEL (reference sequence). The CDR3 runs to 13 residues. CDR3 region: CASSQGVSGELFF. The DNA for the CDR3 is TGTGCCAGCAGCCAGGGGGTGTCCGGGGAGCTGTTTTTT.

CDR3 loop: CASSFRAGGEQYF. The DNA for the CDR3 is TGCGCCAGCAGCTTTCGGGCAGGGGGCGAGCAGTACTTC. V gene TRBV5-1 combines with J gene TRBJ2-7; 7 nucleotides agree with TRBD1. Germline V lookup: CDR1 SGHRS, CDR2 YFSETQ. This CDR3 is built from 13 residues. The V segment lost 2 bases and the J segment 6 bases; nucleotides outside the gene matches: 5.

This clonotype came up many times. CDR3 amino acids: CASSLEVGETQYF. CDR3 coding DNA: TGTGCCAGCAGCTTAGAAGTGGGCGAGACCCAGTACTTC. The chain carries TRBV11-1 and TRBJ2-5, with unresolved D. CDR1 SGHAT and CDR2 FQDESV come from the germline V gene (reference sequence). The CDR3 is 13 residues long. V lost 1 base and J lost 5, with 8 bases in between.

This clonotype has a handful of counts. This chain links TRBV6-5 with TRBJ2-7; tentatively, D is TRBD2 (6 bases). The CDR3 totals 16 residues. The V end was cut by 0 bases, the J end by 5 bases, with 17 bases between. The germline gives CDR1 MNHEY, CDR2 SVGAGI. CDR3 DNA: TGTGCCAGCAGTTACTCGAAGGGAGGCAGCTACGACGAGCAGTACTTC. It specifies CASSYSKGGSYDEQYF.

This clonotype came up many times. The chain is built from TRBV6-1 and TRBJ1-2; 7 nucleotides align to TRBD1. Germline CDR1 is MNHNS and CDR2 is SASEGT. Trimming took 5 bases from V and 5 from J; bases not matched to a gene: 5. CDR3 length: 13 residues. The CDR3 coding sequence is TGTGCCAGCAGTCCGGACAGGAGATATGGCTACACCTTC. Amino acids: CASSPDRRYGYTF.